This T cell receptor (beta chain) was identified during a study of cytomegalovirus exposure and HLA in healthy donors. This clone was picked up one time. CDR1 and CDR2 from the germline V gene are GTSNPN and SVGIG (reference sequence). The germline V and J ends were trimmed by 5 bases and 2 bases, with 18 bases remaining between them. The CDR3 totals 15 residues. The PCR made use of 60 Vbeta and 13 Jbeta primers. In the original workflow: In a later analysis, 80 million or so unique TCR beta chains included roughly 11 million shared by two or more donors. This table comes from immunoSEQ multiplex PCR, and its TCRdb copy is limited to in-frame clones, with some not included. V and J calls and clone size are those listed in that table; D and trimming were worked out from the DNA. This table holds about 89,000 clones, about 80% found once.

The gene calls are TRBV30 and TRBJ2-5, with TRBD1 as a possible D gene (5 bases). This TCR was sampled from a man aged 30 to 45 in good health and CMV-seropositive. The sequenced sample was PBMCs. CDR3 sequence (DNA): TGTGCCTGGGGATTTGGGGCTGCCGTTCAAGAGACCCAGTACTTC. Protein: CAWGFGAAVQETQYF.